The 23 T cell receptor beta chains presented below share a single source sample, sequenced in a study of T cell repertoires in cytomegalovirus infection. TCRdb recomputed calls from the reads with MiXCR, one row per CDR3 protein. Altogether 350,000 to 550,000 distinct CDR3 sequences are present, approximately 33% being singletons, with the ten largest covering roughly 15%. Sequencing input: PBMCs. The origin of the receptors is a human donor in good health (CMV status not recorded). Some clones in this sample may be carry-over from other donors' samples.

This clonotype came up many times. This chain connects TRBV7-6 to TRBJ2-7, with D maybe TRBD1 (6 bases). The CDR3 is 15 residues long. V lost 3 bases and J 2 bases, leaving 14 bases between the germline ends. Per the germline V gene, CDR1 is SGHVS and CDR2 is FNYEAQ. The CDR3 region is CASSFYSGAAYEQYF. The CDR3 coding sequence is TGTGCCAGCAGCTTCTATTCAGGGGCGGCCTACGAGCAGTACTTC.

In this sample, this clonotype turned up a few times. The chain links TRBV7-3 to TRBJ1-5, with D tentatively TRBD1 (5 bases). V was clipped by 4 bases and J by 5 bases, with 21 bases between them. Germline loops: CDR1 SGHTA, CDR2 FQGTGA. This CDR3 spans 17 amino acids. The CDR3 nucleotides read TGTGCCAGCAGCTCCACCCTAGGGGCGACCGCGGATCAGCCCCAGCATTTT. Its protein product is CASSSTLGATADQPQHF.

At least ten counts were recorded for this clonotype. The genes are TRBV12-3 or TRBV12-4 and TRBJ2-5; 8 bases match TRBD2. The CDR3 has 14 residues. With V trimmed by 4 bases and J by 1 base, 2 bases remained unmatched. The CDR3 sequence is CASSSGLAQETQYF. CDR3 DNA sequence: TGTGCCAGCAGTTCAGGACTAGCCCAAGAGACCCAGTACTTC.

The sample holds a few counts of this clonotype. The germline gene is not matched at one end of the junction; a read error may be the cause. The chain couples TRBV7-9 to TRBJ2-5; D unclear. In germline, CDR1 is SEHNR, CDR2 FQNEAQ (reference sequence). CDR3 length equals 16 residues. The CDR3 here is CASSLDGGSQTNLTFF. The CDR3 nucleotides read TGTGCCAGCAGCTTAGACGGTGGCAGCCAAACGAATTTAACCTTCTTC.

This clonotype occurred a few times. The rearrangement links TRBV11-2 to TRBJ2-7; 9 bases line up with TRBD1. This CDR3 spans 13 amino acids. In germline, CDR1 is SGHAT, CDR2 FQNNGV. V lost 5 bases, J lost 9 bases, and 8 bases stayed unmatched. The CDR3 DNA reads as TGTGCCAGCAGCGAACCGGGACAGGGTGGGCAGTACTTC. Protein sequence: CASSEPGQGGQYF.

This sequence joins TRBV7-2 and TRBJ1-1; 7 bases map to TRBD1. The CDR3 has 15 amino acids. Germline CDR1 reads SGHTA; CDR2 reads FQGNSA. V shed 5 bases and J 1 base; nucleotides not matched to a gene: 7. The DNA for the CDR3 is TGTGCCAGCAGCCCGTATCGACAGGGGAACACTGAAGCTTTCTTT. This translates into CASSPYRQGNTEAFF.

The chain links TRBV6-5 to TRBJ1-1, with TRBD1 matching 11 bases. CDR1 is MNHEY, CDR2 SVGAGI, per germline. This CDR3 spans 14 amino acids. V was clipped by 4 bases and J by 6 bases; unmatched bases: 4. This CDR3 is CASSWTGGASEAFF. The CDR3 DNA sequence: TGTGCCAGCAGTTGGACAGGGGGCGCATCTGAAGCTTTCTTT.

This clonotype turned up a few times. The DNA for the CDR3 is TGCAGTGCTAGAAGCAGGGAGGGTCAGCCCCAGCATTTT. This translates into CSARSREGQPQHF. This rearrangement joins TRBV20-1 to TRBJ1-5, with D possibly TRBD1 on 5 matching bases. V lost 2 bases and J lost 6, with 11 bases in between. From germline, CDR1 is DFQATT and CDR2 SNEGSKA (reference sequence). The CDR3 length is 13 residues.

As for this clonotype: This clone may be a read error of a much larger clone one base away. This chain links TRBV7-8 with TRBJ1-1; D unclear. Trimming took 5 bases from V and 12 from J, leaving 16 bases between them. This CDR3 has 12 amino acids. The germline V gene has CDR1 SGHVS and CDR2 FQNEAQ. The CDR3 sequence is CASSLDSTSSFF. The CDR3 DNA sequence: TGTGCCAGCAGCCTGGACTCTACGAGCTCTTTCTTT.

This clonotype was seen ten or more times. CDR3 residues: CASSESVENTGELFF. CDR3 sequence (DNA): TGTGCCAGCAGTGAAAGCGTGGAGAACACCGGGGAGCTGTTTTTT. The J gene is TRBJ2-2, the V gene TRBV6-1; D is unclear. The V and J ends lost 2 bases and 1 base respectively, with 8 bases between them. The CDR3 totals 15 residues. Germline V CDR1 and CDR2: MNHNS, SASEGT.

The chain employs TRBV2 and TRBJ2-5, with TRBD2 matching over 13 bases. Germline lookup yields CDR1 SNHLY and CDR2 FYNNEI. The J segment lost 1 base and the V segment lost 9 bases, leaving 5 bases of the junction unmatched. There are 15 residues in the CDR3. The CDR3 nucleotides are TGTGCCAGTGCGAGACTAGCGGGGGGCCAAGAGACCCAGTACTTC. Amino acids: CASARLAGGQETQYF.

Regarding this clonotype: Mismatch with germline at one junction end may stem from a read error. CDR3 bases: TGTGCCAGCAGCTTGGTGGGTTTGACTCGCACAGATACGCCGTATTTT. This translates into CASSLVGLTRTDTPYF. The chain has TRBV7-6 and TRBJ2-3, with D unclear. The CDR3 consists of 16 residues. The germline V gene has CDR1 SGHVS and CDR2 FNYEAQ.

CDR3 sequence: CASRSGGGGLATQYF. The CDR3, as DNA: TGTGCCAGCAGAAGTGGCGGGGGGGGTTTGGCTACGCAGTATTTT. V gene TRBV2 combines with J gene TRBJ2-3; 9 bases are shared with TRBD2. CDR1 is SNHLY, CDR2 FYNNEI, per germline. The CDR3 covers 15 residues. V gave up 6 bases and J gave up 8 bases; unmatched junction bases: 12.

This chain links TRBV7-6 with TRBJ2-2; D is tentatively TRBD1 or TRBD2 (5 bases each). The germline gives CDR1 SGHVS, CDR2 FNYEAQ. Trimming shortened V by 2 bases and J by 3 bases, and 19 bases separated the two germline ends. CDR3 length equals 18 residues. The CDR3 region has the DNA TGTGCCAGCAGCTTATCCCCCGGGTCTAGGGGAGACACCGGGGAGCTGTTTTTT. Its protein is CASSLSPGSRGDTGELFF.

This clonotype was seen a few times. CDR3 nucleotide sequence: TGCAGCGTTGTCGGGGTCGTACTAGCGGGGGGACGATACAATGAGCAGTTCTTC. It yields the protein CSVVGVVLAGGRYNEQFF. The rearrangement links TRBV29-1 to TRBJ2-1; 12 bases fit TRBD2. V lost 4 bases to trimming and J lost 4 bases; unmatched junction nucleotides: 14. Germline V gene data show CDR1 as SQVTM and CDR2 as ANQGSEA. The CDR3 covers 18 residues.

This clonotype has only a few counts. This sequence joins TRBV6-1 and TRBJ1-1, with D uncertain. V was clipped by 6 bases and J by 3 bases, with 11 bases between them. Germline V lookup: CDR1 MNHNS, CDR2 SASEGT. The CDR3 consists of 13 residues. DNA of the CDR3: TGTGCCAGCAGCACCAAATTAGACACTGAAGCTTTCTTT. This sequence encodes CASSTKLDTEAFF.

The V and J genes are TRBV6-2 or TRBV6-3 and TRBJ1-5; 7 nucleotides line up with TRBD1. J lost 2 bases, V lost 4 bases, and 8 bases had no gene match. The germline V gene has CDR1 MNHEY and CDR2 SVGEGT. The CDR3 loop spans 16 amino acids. For the CDR3, the DNA is TGTGCCAGCAGTTGGCACAGGGGTAGAGGCAATCAGCCCCAGCATTTT. This codes for CASSWHRGRGNQPQHF.

The chain links TRBV2 to TRBJ1-1; D possibly corresponds to TRBD1 (5 bases). Germline assignment: CDR1 SNHLY and CDR2 FYNNEI. The CDR3 has 12 amino acids. Trimming stripped 3 bases from V and 3 bases from J, with 5 bases between. CDR3: CASSEGDTEAFF. DNA for the CDR3: TGTGCCAGCAGTGAGGGGGACACTGAAGCTTTCTTT. The full variable domain, rest sourced from reference TRBV2 and TRBJ1-1, is EPEVTQTPSHQVTQMGQEVILRCVPISNHLYFYWYRQILGQKVEFLVSFYNNEISEKSEIFDDQFSVERPDGSNFTLKIRSTKLEDSAMYFCASSEGDTEAFFGQGTRLTVV.

This chain uses TRBV5-5 with TRBJ1-5; 9 nucleotides match TRBD1. Trimming took 4 bases from V and 2 from J; bases not matched to a gene: 10. The CDR3 runs to 17 residues. The V gene's germline CDR1 is SGHKS and CDR2 YYEKEE (reference sequence). Written as DNA, the CDR3 is TGTGCCAGCAGCCTCGCCGGGACAGGGATTGGCAATCAGCCCCAGCATTTT. Protein sequence: CASSLAGTGIGNQPQHF.

The rearrangement links TRBV20-1 to TRBJ2-7; 7 bases align to TRBD1. CDR3 length: 12 residues. V was pared by 5 bases and J by 4 bases, with 5 bases of the junction left unmatched. The germline V gene encodes CDR1 DFQATT and CDR2 SNEGSKA (reference sequence). The CDR3 sequence: CSAPTGHYEQYF. The CDR3 DNA is TGCAGTGCTCCGACAGGGCATTACGAGCAGTACTTC.

The V and J genes are TRBV7-9 and TRBJ2-1; TRBD2 matches 7 bases. The CDR3 has 13 residues. J gave up 8 bases and V 6 bases, and 7 bases lay outside the gene matches. Germline values: CDR1 SEHNR, CDR2 FQNEAQ (reference sequence). The CDR3 region has the DNA TGTGCCAGCAGATTCCCGGGGGGTGATGAGCAGTTCTTC. Translation gives CASRFPGGDEQFF.

The V gene is TRBV4-1, the J gene TRBJ2-7, with D hard to call. V was shortened by 1 base and J by 5 bases, with 15 bases between the two germline ends. This CDR3 has 15 amino acids. Germline-derived CDR1 and CDR2 are MGHRA and YSYEKL. The CDR3 DNA is TGCGCCAGCAGCCAAGGTGTAGCCATGGTAAACGAGCAGTACTTC. Translation gives CASSQGVAMVNEQYF.

In the case of this clonotype: The junction does not match germline at one end; this may be a read error. The V and J genes are TRBV7-8 and TRBJ2-1; TRBD2 is a possible D gene (5 bases). There are 12 residues in the CDR3. Germline V gene lookup returns CDR1 SGHVS and CDR2 FQNEAQ. The CDR3 region has the DNA TGTGCAAGCAGCTTAGCGTTCGATGAGACGTGCTTC. Its translation: CASSLAFDETCF.